These 15 T cell receptor beta chains were sequenced from one sample in a study of CD8 T cells in ankylosing spondylitis. Study-wide points: Seemingly characteristic of ankylosing spondylitis blood was a TCR beta motif consisting of about 8 highly homologous variants.

No antigen is known for these receptors. TCRdb re-analysed the 5' RACE reads in MiXCR, keeping a single row per CDR3 protein. The table lists roughly 370,000 distinct CDR3 sequences, around 22% of them singletons. The sample taken for sequencing was blood, either unsorted or a sorted T cell fraction (not recorded which). These receptors were collected from a male donor with ankylosing spondylitis.

V is TRBV7-3 and J is TRBJ1-4, with 7 positions matching TRBD1. Trimming removed 5 bases from V and 3 bases from J; junction bases left unmatched: 6. From germline, CDR1 is SGHTA and CDR2 FQGTGA. This CDR3 is 15 amino acids long. CDR3 DNA: TGTGCCAGCAGCCTGACAGGGAGGGCTAATGAAAAACTGTTTTTT. Encoded protein: CASSLTGRANEKLFF.

The V gene is TRBV7-8, the J gene TRBJ1-1, with 7 bases fitting TRBD1. The length of the CDR3 is 14 residues. Germline V lookup: CDR1 SGHVS, CDR2 FQNEAQ. The J segment lost 8 bases and the V segment lost 5 bases, leaving 11 bases of the junction unmatched. The CDR3 sequence is CASSQDARQGEAFF. CDR3 coding DNA: TGTGCCAGCAGCCAAGATGCCAGACAGGGAGAAGCTTTCTTT.

The chain carries TRBV24-1 and TRBJ2-1; D might be TRBD1 or TRBD2, each matching 7 bases. Germline assignment: CDR1 KGHDR and CDR2 SFDVKD. This CDR3 is 14 amino acids long. The V end was cut by 4 bases, the J end by 4 bases, with 10 bases between. The DNA for the CDR3 is TGTGCCACCAGTGAAGCGGGACAGTACAATGAGCAGTTCTTC. Translating it yields CATSEAGQYNEQFF.

V gene TRBV20-1 combines with J gene TRBJ2-2; D might be TRBD1 (5 bases). Trimming removed 6 bases at V and 0 bases at J, with 17 bases between. CDR3 length: 16 amino acids. In germline, CDR1 is DFQATT, CDR2 SNEGSKA (reference sequence). The CDR3 spells CSAWGLAGSNTGELFF. Here the CDR3 DNA reads TGCAGTGCCTGGGGCTTGGCAGGGTCGAACACCGGGGAGCTGTTTTTT.

The V gene is TRBV6-1, the J gene TRBJ1-1, with a weak D call TRBD1 (6 bases). With 11 bases removed from V and 1 base from J, the gap between germline ends came to 14 bases. Germline CDR1 and CDR2: MNHNS and SASEGT. There are 13 residues in the CDR3. The CDR3 region is CALGRGQNTEAFF. The CDR3 DNA is TGTGCCCTAGGCCGGGGGCAGAACACTGAAGCTTTCTTT.

This chain links TRBV7-6 with TRBJ2-3; D perhaps matches TRBD1 (7 bases). V shed 5 bases and J shed 1 base, with 19 bases lying between them. This CDR3 is built from 17 residues. Looked up from germline, CDR1 is SGHVS and CDR2 is FNYEAQ. CDR3: CASSHQAGGRGTDTQYF. The CDR3 bases are TGTGCCAGCAGCCACCAAGCAGGGGGGCGAGGCACAGATACGCAGTATTTT.

The table lists this clonotype with a few counts. CDR3 nucleotides: TGTGCCACCTCCGCGGGGGGGGCTGACACCGGGGAGCTGTTTTTT. Its protein is CATSAGGADTGELFF. This sequence joins TRBV10-3 and TRBJ2-2; 9 bases match TRBD2. CDR1 is ENHRY and CDR2 is SYGVKD in the germline V gene. This CDR3 is 15 amino acids long. After removal of 10 bases from V and 3 bases from J, the junction contained 9 bases not matched to a gene.

The J gene is TRBJ2-4, the V gene TRBV20-1, with TRBD1 identical over 8 bases. The ends lost 3 bases at V and 7 bases at J; junction bases unmatched: 8. In germline, CDR1 is DFQATT, CDR2 SNEGSKA (reference sequence). The CDR3 loop spans 14 amino acids. In nucleotides, the CDR3 is TGCAGTGCTAGTACGACAGGGGTAACGAACATTCAGTACTTC. Amino acids: CSASTTGVTNIQYF.

The gene calls are TRBV3-1 and TRBJ2-6, with D possibly matching TRBD2 (5 bases). In germline, CDR1 is LGHDT, CDR2 YNNKEL (reference sequence). This CDR3 comprises 16 residues. The ends were cut back, 2 bases at V and 0 bases at J, with 8 bases in the middle. CDR3: CASSQWTLSGANVLTF. In DNA form, the CDR3 reads TGTGCCAGCAGCCAATGGACTCTCTCTGGGGCCAACGTCCTGACTTTC.

In this sample, this clonotype turned up a few times. This chain links TRBV5-1 with TRBJ1-6, with D unresolved. This CDR3 spans 14 amino acids. Germline V gene data show CDR1 as SGHRS and CDR2 as YFSETQ. The V gene lost 0 bases and the J gene lost 6 bases, with 7 bases spanning the gap. CDR3 loop: CASSLAPGNSPLHF. CDR3 nucleotides: TGCGCCAGCAGCTTGGCCCCCGGTAATTCACCCCTCCACTTT.

The CDR3 reads CASLNPNYGYTF. CDR3 nucleotide sequence: TGTGCCAGCCTTAATCCTAACTATGGCTACACCTTC. The V and J genes are TRBV28 and TRBJ1-2; D is uncertain. This CDR3 is 12 amino acids long. Germline assignment: CDR1 MDHEN and CDR2 SYDVKM. Trimming cost V 8 bases and J 0 bases, with 7 bases left between them.

This clonotype was counted between two and nine times. The CDR3 here is CATVILPETGPHEQYF. CDR3 nucleotides: TGTGCCACCGTAATATTACCCGAGACAGGGCCCCACGAGCAGTACTTC. The chain joins TRBV24-1 to TRBJ2-7; 7 nucleotides agree with TRBD1. This CDR3 region has 16 residues. CDR1 is KGHDR, CDR2 SFDVKD, per germline. The V gene end was trimmed by 9 bases and the J gene end by 5 bases; junction bases not matched to a gene: 18.

This chain connects TRBV18 to TRBJ2-7; D is ambiguous. Germline lookup yields CDR1 KGHSH and CDR2 LQKENI. V was shortened by 6 bases and J by 0 bases, with 15 bases between the two germline ends. The CDR3 length is 15 residues. The CDR3 loop is CASSTTQTASYEQYF. Written as DNA, the CDR3 is TGTGCCAGCTCCACCACCCAAACTGCCTCCTACGAGCAGTACTTC.

This clonotype has only a few counts. V gene TRBV21-1 combines with J gene TRBJ1-2; the table assigns TRBD1, which was not confirmed against the DNA. TRBV21-1 is termed a pseudogene. The CDR3 covers 13 residues. CDR3 coding DNA: TGTGCCAGCAGCAATCTTGCAGGGGGCGGCTACACCTTC. Its translation is CASSNLAGGGYTF.

This clonotype was picked up a small number of times. V gene TRBV29-1 combines with J gene TRBJ1-2; 8 bases line up with TRBD1. V lost 3 bases, J lost 7 bases, and 10 bases stayed unmatched. The CDR3 extends over 14 amino acids. Per the germline V gene, CDR1 is SQVTM and CDR2 is ANQGSEA. CDR3 bases: TGCAGCGTTGAGAACCCGGGACAGGTAGCTGGCTACACCTTC. Translation gives CSVENPGQVAGYTF.